This T cell receptor beta chain was observed in a study of T cell responses to AZD1222 COVID-19 vaccine. This clone was detected once. There are 13 residues in the CDR3. Trimming took off 6 bases at V and 4 bases at J, with 10 bases between the two ends. The germline CDR1 and CDR2 sequences are MNHEY and SVGAGI. Data came from immunoSEQ multiplex PCR; TCRdb stores just in-frame clones and leaves some out. Here the sample spans more than 150,000 clones, around nine tenths being singletons. The chain employs TRBV6-5 and TRBJ1-5; D is unresolved. The sample in question was peripheral blood, obtained after recovery from COVID-19. This receptor was identified in an adult who had recovered from COVID-19. CDR3 protein: CASRAQQNQPQHF. The CDR3 coding sequence is TGTGCCAGCAGGGCACAGCAAAATCAGCCCCAGCATTTT.